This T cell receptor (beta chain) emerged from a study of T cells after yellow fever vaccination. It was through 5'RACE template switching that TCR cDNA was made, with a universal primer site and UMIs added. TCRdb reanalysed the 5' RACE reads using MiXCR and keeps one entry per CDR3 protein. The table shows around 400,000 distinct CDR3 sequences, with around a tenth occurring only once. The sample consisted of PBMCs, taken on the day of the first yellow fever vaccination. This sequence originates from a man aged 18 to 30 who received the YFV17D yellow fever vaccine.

This CDR3 reads CATQRGGQPQHF. The CDR3 nucleotides read TGTGCCACTCAGAGGGGGGGTCAGCCCCAGCATTTT. The chain uses TRBV12-3 or TRBV12-4 and TRBJ1-5; a possible D gene is TRBD1 (6 bases). V gave up 10 bases and J gave up 6 bases, with 13 bases separating them. The CDR3 runs 12 residues.